This T cell receptor (beta chain) originates from a study of blood T cell repertoires in COVID-19. As for the study in general: The cDNA or gDNA used as material had been derived from T cells, B-cell-depleted T cells, or PBMCs.

The CDR3 runs to 14 residues. With V trimmed by 7 bases and J by 4 bases, 6 bases remained unmatched. Looked up from germline, CDR1 is LNHDA and CDR2 is SQIVND (reference sequence). The assay was immunoSEQ multiplex PCR, and TCRdb's table has in-frame clones only and misses some. Here the sample spans around 170,000 clones, roughly 87% being singletons. The sample consisted of PBMCs or T cells enriched from blood (not recorded which). The receptor was isolated from a woman aged 50 to 65 who had recovered from COVID-19. The chain employs TRBV19 and TRBJ2-3; the match to TRBD2 covers 9 bases. The CDR3 DNA follows: TGTGCCAGTAAATCTAGCGGGACCTCAGATACGCAGTATTTT. Translated: CASKSSGTSDTQYF.